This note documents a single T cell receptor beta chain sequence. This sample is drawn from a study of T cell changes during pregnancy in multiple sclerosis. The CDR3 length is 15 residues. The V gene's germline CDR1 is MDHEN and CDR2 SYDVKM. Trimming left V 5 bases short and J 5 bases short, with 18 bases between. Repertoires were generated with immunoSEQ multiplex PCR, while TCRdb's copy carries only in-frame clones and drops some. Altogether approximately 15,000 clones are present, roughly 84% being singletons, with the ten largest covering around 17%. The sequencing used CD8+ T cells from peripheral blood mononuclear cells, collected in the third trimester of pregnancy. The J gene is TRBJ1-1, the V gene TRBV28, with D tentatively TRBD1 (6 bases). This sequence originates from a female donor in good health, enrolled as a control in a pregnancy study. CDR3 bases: TGTGCCAGCAGTCCGAGGCTCACAGGGTTAACTGAAGCTTTCTTT. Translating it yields CASSPRLTGLTEAFF. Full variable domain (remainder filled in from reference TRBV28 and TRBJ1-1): DVKVTQSSRYLVKRTGEKVFLECVQDMDHENMFWYRQDPGLGLRLIYFSYDVKMKEKGDIPEGYSVSREKKERFSLILESASTNQTSMYLCASSPRLTGLTEAFFGQGTRLTVV.